What follows describes a single T cell receptor (beta chain). No antigen is known for it. The V gene's germline CDR1 is MNHNY and CDR2 SVGAGI (reference sequence). Trimming took off 0 bases at V and 5 bases at J, with 7 bases between the two ends. There are 13 residues in the CDR3. Use of 60 Vbeta and 13 Jbeta primers characterized the PCR. The repertoire was sequenced with immunoSEQ multiplex PCR; TCRdb's copy has only in-frame clones and lacks some. The sample includes fewer than 250,000 clones, roughly 84% of them seen just once. This record belongs to a study of cytomegalovirus exposure and HLA in healthy donors. Findings and caveats of the study: Later genetic work tied a missense DCLRE1C variant to beta-chain V and J trimming.

The origin of this receptor is a boy younger than 10 in good health and CMV-seronegative. Sequenced material: PBMCs. The gene calls are TRBV6-6 and TRBJ1-1; D remains unclear. CDR3 amino acids: CASSYSAVTEAFF. CDR3 bases: TGTGCCAGCAGTTACTCGGCGGTGACTGAAGCTTTCTTT.